This TCR beta chain was captured by sequencing in a study of molecular identifiers for immune sequencing clone quantification. This clonotype has at least ten counts. Trimming removed 7 bases from V and 0 bases from J, with 13 bases in between. Germline values: CDR1 MDHEN, CDR2 SYDVKM. This CDR3 spans 15 amino acids. MiXCR, run by TCRdb on the PCR reads, gives a single entry per CDR3 protein. The sample gives roughly 97,000 distinct CDR3 sequences, roughly a quarter of which show up once; under 1% is in the top ten. Specimen: naive CD8+ T cells from blood, with Jurkat cell RNA spiked in. As to subset: FACS-sorted CD8+CD4-CCR7+CD45RA+ naive T cells. The genes are TRBV28 and TRBJ2-1; D possibly matches TRBD1 or TRBD2 (6 bases each). The receptor's source is a human donor in good health. Some libraries in this study had Jurkat cell RNA spiked in. The CDR3 coding sequence is TGTGCCAGCACCCGGGGGCTTAGCTCCTACAATGAGCAGTTCTTC. It specifies CASTRGLSSYNEQFF.